Reported below is one T cell receptor beta chain. The entry originates in a study of blood T cell repertoires in COVID-19. V shed 4 bases, J shed 2 bases, and the junction held 3 bases outside the gene matches. The CDR3 extends over 15 amino acids. In germline, CDR1 is SGHDN, CDR2 FVKESK. The protocol was immunoSEQ multiplex PCR, while the TCRdb copy is restricted to in-frame clones and leaves out a portion. This sample has tens of thousands of clones; around 80% occur once, and the top ten carry about 44%. The chain has TRBV14 and TRBJ2-3; 10 bases match TRBD2. The sample was peripheral blood. The clonotype comes from a woman older than 75 with active or convalescent COVID-19. The CDR3 DNA is TGTGCCAGCAGCCCAGCGGGAGGGCCCACAGATACGCAGTATTTT. Encoded protein: CASSPAGGPTDTQYF. The whole variable domain, filled in from reference TRBV14 and TRBJ2-3, reads EAGVTQFPSHSVIEKGQTVTLRCDPISGHDNLYWYRRVMGKEIKFLLHFVKESKQDESGMPNNRFLAERTGGTYSTLKVQPAELEDSGVYFCASSPAGGPTDTQYFGPGTRLTVL.